This TCR beta chain was documented in a study of T cells in Graves' hyperthyroidism and ophthalmopathy. Study-wide results and caveats: Researchers found most expanded thyroid clonotypes above 0.001 in blood as well.

CDR1 is DFQATT and CDR2 is SNEGSKA in the germline V gene (reference sequence). The CDR3 length is 11 residues. This clonotype has at least ten counts. Its antigen remains unknown. When ophthalmopathy did not progress within 18 months, Graves' hyperthyroidism was considered stable. RNA transcripts yielded amplified TCR beta CDR3 regions. When the TCR CDR3 underwent first-round RT-PCR, the HTBI primer set was used. One entry per CDR3 protein results from TCRdb running MiXCR on the multiplex PCR reads. The table has 750,000 to 900,000 distinct CDR3 sequences, about 38% seen once. What was sequenced was blood. The rearrangement uses TRBV20-1 and TRBJ1-2, with 7 bases lining up with TRBD1. The receptor's source is a young man with Graves' hyperthyroidism. This chain's CDR3 is CKSGTVGGYTF. CDR3 DNA: TGCAAATCGGGGACAGTCGGCGGCTACACCTTC.